A selection of T cell receptor beta chains follows, all from one sample in a study of cytomegalovirus exposure and HLA in healthy donors. Here immunoSEQ multiplex PCR was the method, and the copy in TCRdb shows in-frame clones only, minus some. Among more than 100,000 clones listed, about 73% were seen once. Sequenced input: PBMCs. These receptors were collected from a woman between 40 and 50 years old in good health and CMV-seronegative. The CDR3 runs from the conserved cysteine through the conserved F or W. The D gene is left open where the match is weak. A clone size is listed for some rows: how often the clone was seen (once, few, many), or a class if it is expanded.

J gene: TRBJ2-1
clone size: -
D gene: TRBD2
V gene: TRBV5-1
CDR3 DNA: TGCGCCAGCAGCAAGGGACTAGCGGGAAACTCCTACAATGAGCAGTTCTTC
CDR3 protein: CASSKGLAGNSYNEQFF

J gene: TRBJ2-2
clone size: -
D gene: -
V gene: TRBV29-1
CDR3 DNA: TGCAGCGCCCGGAGGGGGCAGGGTAAAGGCGGGGAGCTGTTTTTT
CDR3 protein: CSARRGQGKGGELFF

J gene: TRBJ2-3
clone size: few
D gene: TRBD2
V gene: TRBV27
CDR3 DNA: TGTGCCAGCAGTACTAGGACTAGCGGATTCCTGGAGGGGCTCACAGATACGCAGTATTTT
CDR3 protein: CASSTRTSGFLEGLTDTQYF

J gene: TRBJ2-5
clone size: -
D gene: -
V gene: TRBV5-1
CDR3 DNA: TGCGCCAGCAGCCCCAATGTACGGTCCCAAGAGACCCAGTACTTC
CDR3 protein: CASSPNVRSQETQYF

J gene: TRBJ2-5
clone size: once
D gene: TRBD1
V gene: TRBV5-1
CDR3 DNA: TGCGCCAGCAGTGCCGGGACAGGGACAGAGACCCAGTACTTC
CDR3 protein: CASSAGTGTETQYF

J gene: TRBJ2-1
clone size: -
D gene: -
V gene: TRBV9
CDR3 DNA: TGTGCCAGCAGCGTAGAGGATCCCTCGACAGGCGTCCCCTACAATGAGCAGTTCTTC
CDR3 protein: CASSVEDPSTGVPYNEQFF

J gene: TRBJ1-1
clone size: once
D gene: TRBD1
V gene: TRBV9
CDR3 DNA: TGTGCCAGCAGCGTCCAGGGGGCAGGAGCTGAAGCTTTCTTT
CDR3 protein: CASSVQGAGAEAFF

J gene: TRBJ2-2
clone size: -
D gene: -
V gene: TRBV9
CDR3 DNA: TGTGCCAGCAGCGTAGACCATTTAATCCGGGGTACCGGGGAGCTGTTTTTT
CDR3 protein: CASSVDHLIRGTGELFF

J gene: TRBJ2-3
clone size: -
D gene: -
V gene: TRBV25-1
CDR3 DNA: TGTGCCCAAGAGGGACTCTGCACAGATGCGCAGTATTTT
CDR3 protein: CAQEGLCTDAQYF

J gene: TRBJ1-5
clone size: -
D gene: -
V gene: TRBV7-9
CDR3 DNA: TGTTCCAGCAGCCGGGATAATCAGCCCCAGCATTTT
CDR3 protein: CSSSRDNQPQHF

J gene: TRBJ1-2
clone size: -
D gene: -
V gene: TRBV5-4
CDR3 DNA: TGTGCCAGCAGCCCAATTTCAGGTAGCTATGGCTACACCTTC
CDR3 protein: CASSPISGSYGYTF

J gene: TRBJ2-7
clone size: -
D gene: TRBD1
V gene: TRBV30
CDR3 DNA: TGTGCCTGGAGGGGACAGCGGTCCTACGAGCAGTACTTC
CDR3 protein: CAWRGQRSYEQYF

J gene: TRBJ2-5
clone size: once
D gene: TRBD2
V gene: TRBV7-2
CDR3 DNA: TGTGCCAGCAGCTTAGGACGGCGGGGGGTTGAGACCCAGTACTTC
CDR3 protein: CASSLGRRGVETQYF

J gene: TRBJ2-5
clone size: once
D gene: TRBD2
V gene: TRBV5-6
CDR3 DNA: TGTGCCAGCAGCTTGGTGGTCGGCAGGACTAGCGCCGAGACCCAGTACTTC
CDR3 protein: CASSLVVGRTSAETQYF

J gene: TRBJ1-2
clone size: few
D gene: -
V gene: TRBV7-2
CDR3 DNA: TGTGCCAGCACCCCGGGACACTACAACTATGGCTACACCTTC
CDR3 protein: CASTPGHYNYGYTF

J gene: TRBJ2-1
clone size: once
D gene: TRBD2
V gene: TRBV7-2
CDR3 DNA: TGTGCCAGCAGACGGGGGGACTCCTACAATGAGCAGTTCTTC
CDR3 protein: CASRRGDSYNEQFF

J gene: TRBJ1-5
clone size: -
D gene: -
V gene: TRBV6-6
CDR3 DNA: TGTGCCAGCAGGGGGACACTAAATAGCAATCAGCCCCAGCATTTT
CDR3 protein: CASRGTLNSNQPQHF

J gene: TRBJ1-2
clone size: -
D gene: TRBD1
V gene: TRBV7-9
CDR3 DNA: TGTTCCAGCAGCTTAGAAGTGACAGGGGGCGCGGTCGATGGCTACACCTTC
CDR3 protein: CSSSLEVTGGAVDGYTF

J gene: TRBJ2-6
clone size: -
D gene: -
V gene: TRBV18
CDR3 DNA: TGTGCCAGCTCACCACCCCAGCGCTACACTGGGGCCAACGTCCTGACTTTC
CDR3 protein: CASSPPQRYTGANVLTF

J gene: TRBJ1-2
clone size: -
D gene: -
V gene: TRBV19
CDR3 DNA: TGTGCCAGTAGTCCCCGACAGGTCTATGGCTACACCTTC
CDR3 protein: CASSPRQVYGYTF

J gene: TRBJ2-5
clone size: -
D gene: -
V gene: TRBV4-3
CDR3 DNA: TGCGCCAGCAGCCCAAGAGGGGGTATGGAGACCCAGTACTTC
CDR3 protein: CASSPRGGMETQYF

J gene: TRBJ2-1
clone size: -
D gene: TRBD2
V gene: TRBV27
CDR3 DNA: TGTGCCAGCAGTCCAGGGACTAGCGGCCCCTCCTACAATGAGCAGTTCTTC
CDR3 protein: CASSPGTSGPSYNEQFF

J gene: TRBJ2-1
clone size: -
D gene: TRBD2
V gene: TRBV7-2
CDR3 DNA: TGTGCCAGCACCGAAAGTCCAGCGGGGACTGAGCAGTTCTTC
CDR3 protein: CASTESPAGTEQFF

J gene: TRBJ1-6
clone size: -
D gene: -
V gene: TRBV27
CDR3 DNA: TGTGCCAGCAGCCCGTGGACACCTGGGAATTCACCCCTCCACTTT
CDR3 protein: CASSPWTPGNSPLHF

J gene: TRBJ1-4
clone size: -
D gene: -
V gene: TRBV16
CDR3 DNA: TGTGCCAGCAGCCAATTCGGGAATGAAAAACTGTTTTTT
CDR3 protein: CASSQFGNEKLFF

J gene: TRBJ2-5
clone size: -
D gene: TRBD2
V gene: TRBV5-6
CDR3 DNA: TGTGCCAGCAGCCAGCGGGGGGGTGAGACCCAGTACTTC
CDR3 protein: CASSQRGGETQYF

J gene: TRBJ1-1
clone size: -
D gene: TRBD1
V gene: TRBV18
CDR3 DNA: TGTGCCAGCTCCCGAGGGACAGGCCCTGAAGCTTTCTTT
CDR3 protein: CASSRGTGPEAFF

J gene: TRBJ2-5
clone size: few
D gene: -
V gene: TRBV7-9
CDR3 DNA: TGTGCCAGCAGCTTATTGTTCGAGCCCCAAGAGACCCAGTACTTC
CDR3 protein: CASSLLFEPQETQYF

J gene: TRBJ2-1
clone size: -
D gene: TRBD2
V gene: TRBV4-3
CDR3 DNA: TGCGCCAGCAGCACCCTCGCCGGGACTAGCGCATACAATGAGCAGTTCTTC
CDR3 protein: CASSTLAGTSAYNEQFF

J gene: TRBJ2-7
clone size: -
D gene: -
V gene: TRBV18
CDR3 DNA: TGTGCCAGCTCACCATACAGGTCCTACGAGCAGTACTTC
CDR3 protein: CASSPYRSYEQYF

J gene: TRBJ1-3
clone size: -
D gene: -
V gene: TRBV4-1
CDR3 DNA: TGCGCCAGCAGCCAAGCAATGTCCTCTGGAAACACCATATATTTT
CDR3 protein: CASSQAMSSGNTIYF

J gene: TRBJ1-4
clone size: -
D gene: -
V gene: TRBV18
CDR3 DNA: TGTGCCAGCTCCGCTAATGAAAAACTGTTTTTT
CDR3 protein: CASSANEKLFF

J gene: TRBJ2-7
clone size: -
D gene: -
V gene: TRBV28
CDR3 DNA: TGTGCCAGCAGGGAGGAAATTCGAGGCTCCTACGAGCAGTACTTC
CDR3 protein: CASREEIRGSYEQYF

J gene: TRBJ1-4
clone size: few
D gene: -
V gene: TRBV10-3
CDR3 DNA: TGTGCCATCAGTGATGCGGCAAAGTCGAATGAAAAACTGTTTTTT
CDR3 protein: CAISDAAKSNEKLFF

J gene: TRBJ2-5
clone size: -
D gene: TRBD2
V gene: TRBV2
CDR3 DNA: TGTGCCAGCACCGGGGGGGGAGGGCCCTCCGGTAGGGAGACCCAGTACTTC
CDR3 protein: CASTGGGGPSGRETQYF

J gene: TRBJ2-7
clone size: -
D gene: TRBD1
V gene: TRBV28
CDR3 DNA: TGTGCCAGCAGTTATCGCTCCGGGACAGGGAGATACGAGCAGTACTTC
CDR3 protein: CASSYRSGTGRYEQYF

J gene: TRBJ2-7
clone size: few
D gene: TRBD2
V gene: TRBV28
CDR3 DNA: TGTGCCAGCAGTCCCCTAGCGGGACAGTCCTACGAGCAGTACTTC
CDR3 protein: CASSPLAGQSYEQYF

J gene: TRBJ2-7
clone size: once
D gene: -
V gene: TRBV19
CDR3 DNA: TGTGCCAGTAGTGGAACAGGGTTCGGCTACGAGCAGTACTTC
CDR3 protein: CASSGTGFGYEQYF

J gene: TRBJ2-7
clone size: -
D gene: TRBD2
V gene: TRBV4-3
CDR3 DNA: TGCGCCAGCAGCCCCCTATCCGGGACTAGCGGGGCGTACGAGCAGTACTTC
CDR3 protein: CASSPLSGTSGAYEQYF

J gene: TRBJ2-5
clone size: -
D gene: TRBD1
V gene: TRBV19
CDR3 DNA: TGTGCCAGTAGTACTATTGGACAGGAGGAGACCCAGTACTTC
CDR3 protein: CASSTIGQEETQYF

J gene: TRBJ2-1
clone size: -
D gene: TRBD2
V gene: TRBV11-2
CDR3 DNA: TGTGCCAGCAGCTCCAGGACTAGCGGGATCTACAATGAGCAGTTCTTC
CDR3 protein: CASSSRTSGIYNEQFF

J gene: TRBJ1-2
clone size: -
D gene: -
V gene: TRBV30
CDR3 DNA: TGTGCCTCACGGGGGTTAAGCTATGGCTACACCTTC
CDR3 protein: CASRGLSYGYTF

J gene: TRBJ1-5
clone size: -
D gene: -
V gene: TRBV28
CDR3 DNA: TGTGCCAGCATCCCTGGGCAGGATGGATGGCCCCAGCATTTT
CDR3 protein: CASIPGQDGWPQHF

J gene: TRBJ1-5
clone size: -
D gene: -
V gene: TRBV18
CDR3 DNA: TGTGCCAGCTCACCAGAGGGTAGTGATCAGCCCCAGCATTTT
CDR3 protein: CASSPEGSDQPQHF

J gene: TRBJ2-5
clone size: few
D gene: -
V gene: TRBV11-1
CDR3 DNA: TGTGCCAGCACCGCGGAGGGGGGGCCCTCGGAAGAGACCCAGTACTTC
CDR3 protein: CASTAEGGPSEETQYF

J gene: TRBJ1-2
clone size: -
D gene: TRBD1
V gene: TRBV19
CDR3 DNA: TGTGCCAGCAGACAGGGGGCGGGGTATGGCTACACCTTC
CDR3 protein: CASRQGAGYGYTF

J gene: TRBJ2-1
clone size: -
D gene: TRBD1
V gene: TRBV4-1
CDR3 DNA: TGCGCCAGCAGCCAAGACTCTCTACCGGGACAGGGCCCCTACAATGAGCAGTTCTTC
CDR3 protein: CASSQDSLPGQGPYNEQFF

J gene: TRBJ1-1
clone size: -
D gene: -
V gene: TRBV19
CDR3 DNA: TGTGCCAGTAGAAAAGAGGAGTCTGAAGCTTTCTTT
CDR3 protein: CASRKEESEAFF

J gene: TRBJ1-2
clone size: -
D gene: TRBD1
V gene: TRBV6-1
CDR3 DNA: TGTGCCAGCAGTCGAACAGGGGAAGTCTCCTATGGCTACACCTTC
CDR3 protein: CASSRTGEVSYGYTF

J gene: TRBJ1-6
clone size: -
D gene: -
V gene: TRBV6-5
CDR3 DNA: TGTGCCAGCAGTTACCGGGGGGGCCCCAGTTCACCCCTCCACTTT
CDR3 protein: CASSYRGGPSSPLHF

J gene: TRBJ1-2
clone size: -
D gene: -
V gene: TRBV6-1
CDR3 DNA: TGTGCCAGCAGACAACCAACAGGGTTAGTAGGCTACACCTTC
CDR3 protein: CASRQPTGLVGYTF

J gene: TRBJ2-2
clone size: -
D gene: -
V gene: TRBV7-8
CDR3 DNA: TGTGCCAGCAGCTTAGACAGGGTCGCCGGGGAGCTGTTTTTT
CDR3 protein: CASSLDRVAGELFF

J gene: TRBJ1-5
clone size: -
D gene: -
V gene: TRBV6-6
CDR3 DNA: TGTGCCAGCAGTTCGGGTGTAGGGGACTTGGGGCCCCAGCATTTT
CDR3 protein: CASSSGVGDLGPQHF

J gene: TRBJ1-1
clone size: -
D gene: TRBD1
V gene: TRBV5-4
CDR3 DNA: TGTGCCAGCAGCTTACAGGGGATGAACACTGAAGCTTTCTTT
CDR3 protein: CASSLQGMNTEAFF

J gene: TRBJ2-1
clone size: -
D gene: -
V gene: TRBV6-5
CDR3 DNA: TGTGCCAGCACCCCGTCGGGGTACAATGAGCAGTTCTTC
CDR3 protein: CASTPSGYNEQFF

J gene: TRBJ1-2
clone size: -
D gene: -
V gene: TRBV28
CDR3 DNA: TGTGCCAGCAGGACCCCGGCCGGGAACTATGGCTACACCTTC
CDR3 protein: CASRTPAGNYGYTF

J gene: TRBJ2-3
clone size: few
D gene: TRBD2
V gene: TRBV4-3
CDR3 DNA: TGCGCCAGCAGCGAAAACCGACTAGCGGGAAGCACAGATACGCAGTATTTT
CDR3 protein: CASSENRLAGSTDTQYF

J gene: TRBJ1-3
clone size: -
D gene: -
V gene: TRBV10-3
CDR3 DNA: TGTGCCATCAGTCCAGCAGGGTCTGGAAACACCATATATTTT
CDR3 protein: CAISPAGSGNTIYF

J gene: TRBJ2-7
clone size: -
D gene: -
V gene: TRBV10-1
CDR3 DNA: TGCGCCAGCAGTGAGGGACACGTTATCTACGAGCAGTACTTC
CDR3 protein: CASSEGHVIYEQYF